One and the same sample provided the 20 T cell receptor beta chains below, sequenced in a study of T-cell memory formation after mild COVID-19. TCRdb analysed the 5' RACE reads with MiXCR anew, one entry per CDR3 protein. The sample includes 350,000 to 400,000 distinct CDR3 sequences, 13% to 15% of them seen just once. The sequenced sample consisted of PBMCs or a T cell subset sorted from them (not recorded which). The receptors were gathered from a man younger than 35 who had mild COVID-19 (a few samples of this study predate the infection). Cell type and time point are not known.

The CDR3 bases are TGTGCCAGCTCACCTACATTCCCCGGGACAGGATTCAATGAGCAGTTCTTC. Its translation: CASSPTFPGTGFNEQFF. V is TRBV18 and J is TRBJ2-1; 8 bases map to TRBD1. V shed 3 bases and J 6 bases; nucleotides not matched to a gene: 13. CDR3 length: 17 amino acids. The germline gives CDR1 KGHSH, CDR2 LQKENI.

The J gene is TRBJ1-1, the V gene TRBV12-2. TRBV12-2 is a listed pseudogene. This CDR3 comprises 13 residues. CDR3 in DNA: TGTGCAAGTCGCTTAGGTGGGCTACCTGAAGCTTTCTTT. The encoded protein is CASRLGGLPEAFF.

This clonotype turned up a few times. This chain uses TRBV7-3 with TRBJ1-1; unclear D gene. The CDR3 is made up of 13 amino acids. Germline CDR1 SGHTA, CDR2 FQGTGA. V dropped 3 bases and J dropped 5 bases, with 10 bases sitting between them. CDR3: CASSLGRETEAFF. CDR3 coding DNA: TGTGCCAGCAGCTTGGGGAGGGAGACTGAAGCTTTCTTT.

The chain carries TRBV28 and TRBJ2-7; 11 bases line up with TRBD1. With 7 bases clipped from V and 3 bases from J, the junction kept 11 bases outside the gene matches. CDR3 length: 16 amino acids. Germline V gene data show CDR1 as MDHEN and CDR2 as SYDVKM. The CDR3 is CASTNGGTGGNYEQYV. The CDR3 nucleotides read TGTGCCAGCACAAATGGGGGGACAGGGGGGAACTACGAGCAGTACGTC.

The chain has TRBV4-1 and TRBJ2-7; no definite D call. Per germline, CDR1 MGHRA and CDR2 YSYEKL. Deletions cut 3 bases from V and 3 bases from J, with 9 bases between. The CDR3 has 13 residues. This CDR3 is CASSQVGSYEQYV. The DNA for the CDR3 is TGCGCCAGCAGCCAGGTGGGTAGCTACGAGCAGTACGTC.

V gene TRBV12-3 or TRBV12-4 combines with J gene TRBJ2-1; 11 bases line up with TRBD1. The J segment lost 9 bases and the V segment lost 6 bases, leaving 10 bases of the junction unmatched. The length of the CDR3 is 15 residues. CDR3 amino acids: CASSQQPGQGVEQFF. The CDR3 nucleotides read TGTGCCAGCAGCCAACAACCGGGACAGGGGGTTGAGCAGTTCTTC.

V usage is TRBV28 and J usage is TRBJ1-1; a possible D gene is TRBD1 (5 bases). Deletions cut 0 bases from V and 1 base from J, with 15 bases between. The CDR3 is 17 amino acids. Germline loops: CDR1 MDHEN, CDR2 SYDVKM. CDR3 DNA: TGTGCCAGCAGTTTATGGCGTGCCGGGACGGCGAACACTGAAGCTTTCTTT. It codes for CASSLWRAGTANTEAFF.

The sample holds a few counts of this clonotype. The chain employs TRBV18 and TRBJ2-1, with D hard to call. Trimming removed 0 bases from V and 0 bases from J, with 12 bases in between. Germline V gene sequence: CDR1 KGHSH, CDR2 LQKENI. This CDR3 comprises 17 residues. CDR3 region: CASSPPMAKSSYNEQFF. CDR3 nucleotide sequence: TGTGCCAGCTCACCACCGATGGCGAAGAGCTCCTACAATGAGCAGTTCTTC.

The rearrangement joins TRBV11-2 to TRBJ2-4; TRBD1 aligns across 9 bases. CDR1 and CDR2 (germline): SGHAT, FQNNGV. The CDR3 loop spans 20 amino acids. V gave up 5 bases and J gave up 1 base; unmatched junction bases: 18. The CDR3 DNA follows: TGTGCCAGCAGCCTGGATTTACAGGGGGCAGGGTCGAGGGCCAAAAACATTCAGTACTTC. This translates into CASSLDLQGAGSRAKNIQYF.

Only a few counts were recorded for this clonotype. The V and J genes are TRBV4-3 and TRBJ2-7; 12 bases are a match to TRBD2. V gave up 3 bases and J gave up 3 bases; unmatched junction bases: 0. The germline CDR1 and CDR2 sequences are LGHNA and YSLEER. This CDR3 is built from 14 residues. The chain's CDR3 is CASSQTSGGYEQYV. As DNA, the CDR3 is TGCGCCAGCAGCCAGACTAGCGGGGGCTACGAGCAGTACGTC.

This clonotype has a handful of counts. V usage is TRBV25-1 and J usage is TRBJ1-1; the match to TRBD1 covers 10 bases. V dropped 6 bases and J dropped 4; count of bases not matched to a gene: 8. The CDR3 loop spans 15 amino acids. Per germline, CDR1 MGHDK and CDR2 SYGVNS. The chain's CDR3 is CASSWTGGRTTEAFF. CDR3 in DNA: TGTGCCAGCAGCTGGACAGGGGGTCGGACCACTGAAGCTTTCTTT. The full variable domain, with the rest looked up from reference TRBV25-1 and TRBJ1-1, is EADIYQTPRYLVIGTGKKITLECSQTMGHDKMYWYQQDPGMELHLIHYSYGVNSTEKGDLSSESTVSRIRTEHFPLTLESARPSHTSQYLCASSWTGGRTTEAFFGQGTRLTVV.

In its sample, this clonotype was seen a few times. V and J are TRBV7-8 and TRBJ1-6, with 8 bases lining up with TRBD1. The V segment lost 4 bases and the J segment 7 bases; nucleotides outside the gene matches: 6. Germline loops: CDR1 SGHVS, CDR2 FQNEAQ. The CDR3 has 15 residues. CDR3 DNA sequence: TGTGCCAGCAGCTACCGAGACAGGGGAAATTCACCCCTCCACTTT. As protein: CASSYRDRGNSPLHF.

This clonotype has a handful of counts. V is TRBV5-1 and J is TRBJ1-1, with 8 bases lining up with TRBD1. The V gene end was trimmed by 4 bases and the J gene end by 6 bases; junction bases not matched to a gene: 8. This CDR3 is 14 amino acids long. In germline, CDR1 is SGHRS, CDR2 YFSETQ. The CDR3 coding sequence is TGCGCCAGCAGCACGGACAGGGTTGTATCTGAAGCTTTCTTT. Encoded protein: CASSTDRVVSEAFF.

This clonotype has only a few counts. The rearrangement joins TRBV6-5 to TRBJ2-3, with D perhaps TRBD1 or TRBD2 (5 bases each). Deletions cut 0 bases from V and 6 bases from J, with 13 bases between. The CDR3 length is 15 residues. CDR1 is MNHEY, CDR2 SVGAGI, per germline. The DNA of the CDR3 is TGTGCCAGCAGTTACTCGGCCAGGGCGGGTGATACGCAGTATTTT. Translation: CASSYSARAGDTQYF.

V gene TRBV6-4 combines with J gene TRBJ2-3, with TRBD2 matching 10 bases. CDR3 length: 16 residues. CDR1 MRHNA and CDR2 SNTAGT come from the germline V gene. J was trimmed by 4 bases and V by 0 bases; bases with no gene match: 4. For the CDR3, the DNA is TGTGCCAGCAGTGACTCGGCTAGCGGGGGAGCAGATACGCAGTATTTT. It encodes CASSDSASGGADTQYF.

This clonotype has a handful of counts. The V call is TRBV7-2, the J call TRBJ1-5; D remains ambiguous. V lost 5 bases and J 3 bases, leaving 14 bases between the germline ends. Germline assignment: CDR1 SGHTA and CDR2 FQGNSA. CDR3 length: 15 residues. This CDR3 is CASSKIAGHNQPQHF. The CDR3 DNA follows: TGTGCCAGCAGCAAAATAGCAGGTCACAATCAGCCCCAGCATTTT.

This clonotype appeared a few times. The chain couples TRBV25-1 to TRBJ2-7; possible D gene TRBD1, 5 bases. V was shortened by 5 bases and J by 6 bases, with 14 bases between the two germline ends. In germline, CDR1 is MGHDK, CDR2 SYGVNS. This CDR3 region has 13 residues. CDR3 sequence reads: CASSRATAFEQYF. The CDR3 DNA sequence: TGTGCCAGCAGTCGGGCGACAGCTTTCGAGCAGTACTTC.

This chain uses TRBV20-1 with TRBJ1-5, with D possibly TRBD1 on 5 matching bases. This CDR3 is 15 amino acids long. The ends were cut back, 0 bases at V and 3 bases at J, with 12 bases in the middle. Germline CDR1 and CDR2: DFQATT and SNEGSKA (reference sequence). This chain's CDR3 is CSARDTGNSNQPQHF. Here the CDR3 DNA reads TGCAGTGCTAGAGATACAGGAAATTCCAATCAGCCCCAGCATTTT.

This clonotype was counted a few times. This chain joins TRBV5-1 and TRBJ2-3; 10 nucleotides line up with TRBD2. J gave up 10 bases and V 0 bases, and 8 bases lay outside the gene matches. This CDR3 region has 15 residues. Germline-derived CDR1 and CDR2 are SGHRS and YFSETQ. This CDR3 reads CASSLGQVAGGPQYF. As DNA, the CDR3 is TGCGCCAGCAGCTTGGGACAGGTAGCGGGGGGTCCGCAGTATTTT.

This clonotype was found once. This rearrangement joins TRBV6-6 to TRBJ2-7; no clear D gene. CDR1 and CDR2 (germline): MNHNY, SVGAGI (reference sequence). Trimming removed 6 bases from V and 0 bases from J, with 9 bases in between. This CDR3 has 13 residues. CDR3 region: CASRGLTSYEQYF. The CDR3 nucleotides are TGTGCCAGCAGGGGGTTAACCTCCTACGAGCAGTACTTC.